One and the same sample provided the 25 T cell receptor beta chains below, sequenced in a study of cytomegalovirus exposure and HLA in healthy donors. The PCR ran on 60 Vbeta and 13 Jbeta primers. Produced via immunoSEQ multiplex PCR; TCRdb's table is partial and in-frame only. The sample has roughly 200,000 clones, around 80% seen once. The sequenced sample was PBMCs. The receptors were gathered from a man in his fifties in good health and CMV-seronegative.

The chain is built from TRBV18 and TRBJ2-5; 11 positions match TRBD2. The CDR3 sequence is 17 residues long. Germline CDR1 and CDR2: KGHSH and LQKENI. V lost 2 bases and J lost 2; bases outside the gene matches: 7. CDR3 bases: TGTGCCAGCTCACCAAAAGGACTAGCGGGCCGACAAGAGACCCAGTACTTC. It yields the protein CASSPKGLAGRQETQYF. Together with reference TRBV18 and TRBJ2-5, the CDR3 gives the full variable domain: NAGVMQNPRHLVRRRGQEARLRCSPMKGHSHVYWYRQLPEEGLKFMVYLQKENIIDESGMPKERFSAEFPKEGPSILRIQQVVRGDSAAYFCASSPKGLAGRQETQYFGPGTRLLVL.

The J gene is TRBJ1-3, the V gene TRBV21-1; the table's D call, TRBD1, was not checked against the DNA. TRBV21-1 has pseudogene status. The CDR3 covers 16 residues. The CDR3 DNA sequence: TGTGCCAGCAGCAAAGGTGGACAGGGGAGAGGAAACACCATATATTTT. Protein sequence: CASSKGGQGRGNTIYF.

The V gene is TRBV7-3, the J gene TRBJ2-5; D remains unclear. V shed 5 bases and J shed 0 bases, with 13 bases lying between them. The CDR3 extends over 15 amino acids. CDR1 SGHTA and CDR2 FQGTGA come from the germline V gene. For the CDR3, the DNA is TGTGCCAGCAGCCCCCACGGCCGGGACCAAGAGACCCAGTACTTC. Translating it yields CASSPHGRDQETQYF. The full variable domain, its missing parts supplied by reference TRBV7-3 and TRBJ2-5, is GAGVSQTPSNKVTEKGKYVELRCDPISGHTALYWYRQSLGQGPEFLIYFQGTGAADDSGLPNDRFFAVRPEGSVSTLKIQRTERGDSAVYLCASSPHGRDQETQYFGPGTRLLVL.

This sequence joins TRBV30 and TRBJ1-3; maybe TRBD1 (6 bases). The CDR3 sequence is 16 residues long. Trimming pared 2 bases from V and 0 bases from J, leaving 14 bases between. Looked up from germline, CDR1 is GTSNPN and CDR2 is SVGIG (reference sequence). The CDR3: CAWSQRGQSSGNTIYF. For the CDR3, the DNA is TGTGCCTGGAGTCAACGCGGACAGAGCTCTGGAAACACCATATATTTT.

The chain couples TRBV29-1 to TRBJ1-4; D might be TRBD1 (5 bases). Germline V CDR1 and CDR2: SQVTM, ANQGSEA. The V gene lost 3 bases and the J gene lost 11 bases, with 16 bases spanning the gap. There are 13 residues in the CDR3. The CDR3 loop reads CSVDGGFSGKLFF. Written as DNA, the CDR3 is TGCAGCGTTGACGGGGGGTTCAGTGGGAAACTGTTTTTT.

The J gene is TRBJ2-7, the V gene TRBV11-2; TRBD2 might be the D (6 bases). Per germline, CDR1 SGHAT and CDR2 FQNNGV. CDR3 size: 15 residues. Trimming shortened V by 6 bases and J by 0 bases, and 15 bases separated the two germline ends. The CDR3 DNA reads as TGTGCCAGCAGAGACTTTGGGGGGAGCTCCTACGAGCAGTACTTC. Translation: CASRDFGGSSYEQYF.

The sample holds a few counts of this clone. V and J are TRBV19 and TRBJ1-5, with 8 bases that match TRBD1. J was trimmed by 6 bases and V by 6 bases; bases with no gene match: 7. CDR1 is LNHDA, CDR2 SQIVND, per germline (reference sequence). This CDR3 has 14 residues. CDR3 coding DNA: TGTGCCAGTAGCCCCGACAGGGGCGGTCAGCCCCAGCATTTT. Protein product: CASSPDRGGQPQHF. The entire variable domain, with the rest obtained from reference TRBV19 and TRBJ1-5, is as follows: DGGITQSPKYLFRKEGQNVTLSCEQNLNHDAMYWYRQDPGQGLRLIYYSQIVNDFQKGDIAEGYSVSREKKESFPLTVTSAQKNPTAFYLCASSPDRGGQPQHFGDGTRLSIL.

The chain combines TRBV11-2 with TRBJ2-3; 9 bases are a match to TRBD2. Germline V CDR1 and CDR2: SGHAT, FQNNGV. This CDR3 has 15 residues. V dropped 1 base and J dropped 6; count of bases not matched to a gene: 5. The CDR3 coding sequence is TGTGCCAGCAGCTTAGTGGCGGGAGGGGCGGATACGCAGTATTTT. Translation gives CASSLVAGGADTQYF. The full variable domain, in which reference TRBV11-2 and TRBJ2-3 provide the parts outside the CDR3, is EAGVAQSPRYKIIEKRQSVAFWCNPISGHATLYWYQQILGQGPKLLIQFQNNGVVDDSQLPKDRFSAERLKGVDSTLKIQPAKLEDSAVYLCASSLVAGGADTQYFGPGTRLTVL.

The gene calls are TRBV9 and TRBJ2-1, with a possible D match to TRBD2 (5 bases). V was clipped by 4 bases and J by 10 bases, with 12 bases between them. The CDR3 sequence is 12 residues long. From germline, CDR1 is SGDLS and CDR2 YYNGEE. In nucleotides, the CDR3 is TGTGCCAGCAGCATGGACTCCGGGGAGCAGTTCTTC. It codes for CASSMDSGEQFF.

The V and J genes are TRBV15 and TRBJ2-1, with TRBD2 as a possible D gene (6 bases). Germline lookup yields CDR1 LNHNV and CDR2 YYDKDF (reference sequence). This CDR3 contains 13 residues. V dropped 3 bases and J dropped 10 bases, with 13 bases sitting between them. The CDR3 sequence: CATSSAGLTEQFF. In DNA form, the CDR3 reads TGTGCCACCAGCAGCGCAGGACTAACAGAGCAGTTCTTC.

This clone was seen only once. This chain joins TRBV7-9 and TRBJ2-3, with 9 bases lining up with TRBD2. V trimming: 4 bases; J trimming: 0 bases; junction bases outside the gene matches: 14. The germline CDR1 and CDR2 sequences are SEHNR and FQNEAQ (reference sequence). The CDR3 has 19 residues. Here the CDR3 DNA reads TGTGCCAGCAGCTCCCCCCGCAGCGGGAGGATTAGGAGCACAGATACGCAGTATTTT. Its translation: CASSSPRSGRIRSTDTQYF.

The chain is built from TRBV30 and TRBJ2-5, with D tentatively TRBD1 (7 bases). Germline assignment: CDR1 GTSNPN and CDR2 SVGIG (reference sequence). This CDR3 contains 13 residues. Trimming left V 4 bases short and J 3 bases short, with 12 bases between. This chain's CDR3 is CAWNRGGEETQYF. The CDR3 nucleotides are TGTGCCTGGAACAGGGGCGGGGAAGAGACCCAGTACTTC.

The rearrangement uses TRBV5-1 and TRBJ1-1, with D possibly being TRBD1 (6 bases). V lost 3 bases and J 6 bases, leaving 15 bases between the germline ends. The CDR3 length is 14 residues. CDR1 and CDR2 (germline): SGHRS, YFSETQ. The CDR3 reads CASSSTGYESEAFF. The CDR3 region has the DNA TGCGCCAGCAGCTCCACAGGGTATGAATCTGAAGCTTTCTTT.

The chain carries TRBV11-2 and TRBJ1-5; TRBD1 aligns across 7 bases. The CDR3 runs to 14 residues. J was trimmed by 3 bases and V by 4 bases; bases with no gene match: 3. CDR1 is SGHAT and CDR2 is FQNNGV in the germline V gene. CDR3 amino acids: CASSWTGPNQPQHF. CDR3 sequence (DNA): TGTGCCAGCAGCTGGACAGGACCCAATCAGCCCCAGCATTTT. Full variable domain (rest looked up from reference TRBV11-2 and TRBJ1-5): EAGVAQSPRYKIIEKRQSVAFWCNPISGHATLYWYQQILGQGPKLLIQFQNNGVVDDSQLPKDRFSAERLKGVDSTLKIQPAKLEDSAVYLCASSWTGPNQPQHFGDGTRLSIL.

This clone was counted a single time. The rearrangement links TRBV27 to TRBJ2-1, with D possibly matching TRBD2 (5 bases). Looked up from germline, CDR1 is MNHEY and CDR2 is SMNVEV (reference sequence). The CDR3 runs 14 residues. Deletions cut 8 bases from V and 4 bases from J, with 15 bases between. CDR3 coding DNA: TGTGCCAGCCAAATGAGCGGTTTGTACAATGAGCAGTTCTTC. It is translated as CASQMSGLYNEQFF.

The V call is TRBV5-1, the J call TRBJ2-3; D gene unclear. The germline gives CDR1 SGHRS, CDR2 YFSETQ. The CDR3 runs to 15 residues. V was shortened by 0 bases and J by 4 bases, with 12 bases between the two germline ends. The CDR3 loop reads CASSLANSFPDTQYF. CDR3 DNA sequence: TGCGCCAGCAGCTTGGCCAACTCTTTCCCAGATACGCAGTATTTT.

This clone showed up just once. The chain carries TRBV10-1 and TRBJ2-1, with 8 bases fitting TRBD1. CDR1 is WNHNN, CDR2 SYGVQD, per germline (reference sequence). With 4 bases clipped from V and 5 bases from J, the junction kept 16 bases outside the gene matches. The CDR3 spans 18 residues. In DNA form, the CDR3 reads TGCGCCAGCAGTGCCCATAAACAGGGACAGGAGCTACACAATGAGCAGTTCTTC. Amino acid sequence: CASSAHKQGQELHNEQFF.

This clone has a single count. At one end the junction does not follow the germline gene, possibly because of a read error. V is TRBV7-7 and J is TRBJ2-1, with D possibly TRBD2 on 6 matching bases. Germline assignment: CDR1 SSHAT and CDR2 FNYEAQ (reference sequence). The CDR3 loop spans 15 amino acids. CDR3 protein: CASSPSPRAGNEQFF. The CDR3 nucleotides are TGTGCTAGCAGCCCAAGTCCGCGCGCGGGAAACGAGCAGTTCTTC. Combining the CDR3 with reference TRBV7-7 and TRBJ2-1 gives the whole variable domain GAGVSQSPRYKVTKRGQDVTLRCDPISSHATLYWYQQALGQGPEFLTYFNYEAQPDKSGLPSDRFSAERPEGSISTLTIQRTEQRDSAMYRCASSPSPRAGNEQFFGPGTRLTVL.

This clone has only a few counts. The V gene is TRBV5-1, the J gene TRBJ2-7; perhaps TRBD2 as D (6 bases). V was cut by 0 bases and J by 3 bases, with 19 bases left in between. The germline CDR1 and CDR2 sequences are SGHRS and YFSETQ. CDR3 length equals 17 residues. The CDR3, as DNA: TGCGCCAGCAGCTTGGATGGAGGGAGCTTCCCATTCTACGAGCAGTACTTC. Translation: CASSLDGGSFPFYEQYF.

The gene calls are TRBV9 and TRBJ2-1, with D possibly TRBD2 on 6 matching bases. The germline V gene has CDR1 SGDLS and CDR2 YYNGEE. V was shortened by 2 bases and J by 5 bases, with 14 bases between the two germline ends. This CDR3 has 15 residues. CDR3 amino acids: CASSVLDAGNNEQFF. Here the CDR3 DNA reads TGTGCCAGCAGCGTCCTGGACGCGGGGAACAATGAGCAGTTCTTC.

This sequence joins TRBV10-3 and TRBJ1-4; 9 nucleotides line up with TRBD1. The V gene end was trimmed by 6 bases and the J gene end by 5 bases; junction bases not matched to a gene: 13. Germline V CDR1 and CDR2: ENHRY, SYGVKD. This CDR3 spans 17 amino acids. DNA of the CDR3: TGTGCCATCAGCTCAGACAGGGGGACGGCAAAAAATGAAAAACTGTTTTTT. This translates into CAISSDRGTAKNEKLFF.

The V and J genes are TRBV28 and TRBJ1-1; 7 bases are shared with TRBD1. This CDR3 contains 14 residues. With 5 bases clipped from V and 5 bases from J, the junction kept 8 bases outside the gene matches. The germline V gene has CDR1 MDHEN and CDR2 SYDVKM. The chain's CDR3 is CASSHSGGGTEAFF. DNA for the CDR3: TGTGCCAGCAGTCATTCAGGGGGTGGGACTGAAGCTTTCTTT.

The chain combines TRBV7-8 with TRBJ1-1; weak D call: TRBD1 (6 bases). The CDR3 is made up of 13 amino acids. Germline V gives CDR1 SGHVS, CDR2 FQNEAQ. The V and J ends lost 5 bases and 3 bases respectively, with 10 bases between them. The CDR3 sequence is CASSPQGDTEAFF. The CDR3 DNA follows: TGTGCCAGCAGCCCACAGGGCGACACTGAAGCTTTCTTT.

To note about this clone: Other DNA sequences in the sample encode the same CDR3. The chain has TRBV5-1 and TRBJ1-5; a possible D gene is TRBD1 (5 bases). Germline CDR1 reads SGHRS; CDR2 reads YFSETQ. V lost 4 bases and J 1 base, leaving 9 bases between the germline ends. The CDR3 has 14 amino acids. The CDR3 loop reads CASSPGHSNQPQHF. The CDR3, as DNA: TGCGCCAGCAGCCCCGGACACAGCAATCAGCCCCAGCATTTT.

The chain joins TRBV28 to TRBJ2-7; a weak D match, TRBD1 (6 bases). V lost 5 bases to trimming and J lost 6 bases, with 23 bases between them. In germline, CDR1 is MDHEN, CDR2 SYDVKM. This CDR3 is built from 16 residues. The CDR3 DNA reads TGTGCCAGCAGTCTAGCCTTCGGGACAACCCGGGGCGAGCAGTACTTC. The encoded protein is CASSLAFGTTRGEQYF.